This is a list of T cell receptor beta chains from one sample in a study of T cell repertoires in cytomegalovirus infection. Their antigens are not known. TCRdb reanalysed the reads using MiXCR and keeps one entry per CDR3 protein. In the table there are hundreds of thousands of distinct CDR3 sequences, 30% to 40% of which are singletons. Source: cultured PBMCs, taken from culture after CMV antigen stimulation. The receptor set was obtained from a human donor in good health (CMV status not recorded). Some clones in this sample may be carry-over from other donors' samples. The CDR3 runs from the conserved cysteine through the conserved F or W. A D gene is named only where the DNA matches it firmly. Where a row states a size, it is once, few, many or the class of an expanded clone; other rows omit it.

j_call: TRBJ1-5
d_call: TRBD1
clone_size: few
v_call: TRBV2
cdr3_aa: CASKVRGLSNQPQHF
cdr3_nt: TGTGCCAGCAAGGTTAGGGGGCTTAGCAATCAGCCCCAGCATTTT

j_call: TRBJ2-3
d_call: TRBD2
clone_size: once
v_call: TRBV6-8
cdr3_aa: CASSLYPRLAGITDTQYF
cdr3_nt: TGTGCCAGCAGCCTATACCCTAGACTAGCGGGTATAACAGATACGCAGTATTTT

j_call: TRBJ2-7
d_call: TRBD1
clone_size: few
v_call: TRBV27
cdr3_aa: CASSSTTGGSPQQYF
cdr3_nt: TGTGCCAGCAGTTCCACGACAGGGGGCTCCCCCCAGCAGTACTTC

j_call: TRBJ2-5
d_call: TRBD1
clone_size: few
v_call: TRBV20-1
cdr3_aa: CSASGDREETQYF
cdr3_nt: TGCAGTGCTAGTGGGGACAGAGAAGAGACCCAGTACTTC

j_call: TRBJ2-3
d_call: TRBD2
clone_size: NA
v_call: TRBV20-1
cdr3_aa: CSARGPAGWSDTQYF
cdr3_nt: TGCAGTGCTAGGGGTCCAGCGGGATGGTCAGATACGCAGTATTTT

j_call: TRBJ2-1
d_call: NA
clone_size: NA
v_call: TRBV7-2
cdr3_aa: CASSATGISYNEQFF
cdr3_nt: TGTGCCAGCAGCGCAACAGGGATAAGCTACAATGAGCAGTTCTTC

j_call: TRBJ2-1
d_call: NA
clone_size: few
v_call: TRBV4-2
cdr3_aa: CASSQTFQSSYNEQFF
cdr3_nt: TGTGCCAGCAGCCAAACATTTCAGAGCTCCTACAATGAGCAGTTCTTC

j_call: TRBJ1-1
d_call: NA
clone_size: NA
v_call: TRBV15
cdr3_aa: CATSSPRGVTEAFF
cdr3_nt: TGTGCCACCAGCAGCCCAAGGGGGGTGACTGAAGCTTTCTTT

j_call: TRBJ2-1
d_call: NA
clone_size: few
v_call: TRBV11-2
cdr3_aa: CASSLGASPNEQFF
cdr3_nt: TGTGCCAGCAGCTTGGGGGCCTCCCCGAATGAGCAGTTCTTC

j_call: TRBJ2-3
d_call: TRBD2
clone_size: NA
v_call: TRBV11-2
cdr3_aa: CASAGGTLADTQYF
cdr3_nt: TGTGCCAGCGCCGGGGGGACTTTGGCAGATACGCAGTATTTT

j_call: TRBJ1-1
d_call: NA
clone_size: few
v_call: TRBV11-2
cdr3_aa: CASSRGAGNSNTEAFF
cdr3_nt: TGTGCCAGCAGCCGAGGGGCAGGTAACTCGAACACTGAAGCTTTCTTT

j_call: TRBJ1-4
d_call: NA
clone_size: NA
v_call: TRBV11-3
cdr3_aa: CASSARTQGEKLFF
cdr3_nt: TGTGCCAGCAGCGCAAGAACCCAGGGAGAAAAACTGTTTTTT

j_call: TRBJ2-7
d_call: NA
clone_size: few
v_call: TRBV20-1
cdr3_aa: CSARFRGAHYEQYF
cdr3_nt: TGCAGTGCTAGGTTTCGGGGGGCCCACTACGAGCAGTACTTC

j_call: TRBJ2-7
d_call: NA
clone_size: NA
v_call: TRBV27
cdr3_aa: CASTPGPTYEQYF
cdr3_nt: TGTGCCAGCACCCCGGGGCCCACCTACGAGCAGTACTTC

j_call: TRBJ2-1
d_call: TRBD2
clone_size: few
v_call: TRBV10-3
cdr3_aa: CASYSGSVNEQFF
cdr3_nt: TGTGCCAGCTATAGCGGGAGCGTCAATGAGCAGTTCTTC

j_call: TRBJ2-1
d_call: NA
clone_size: few
v_call: TRBV7-2
cdr3_aa: CASSRVQGSYNEQFF
cdr3_nt: TGTGCCAGCTCCCGTGTCCAGGGCTCCTACAATGAGCAGTTCTTC

j_call: TRBJ1-5
d_call: NA
clone_size: few
v_call: TRBV29-1
cdr3_aa: CSVDGGICNQPQHF
cdr3_nt: TGCAGCGTTGACGGGGGGATTTGCAATCAGCCCCAGCATTTT

j_call: TRBJ1-5
d_call: TRBD1
clone_size: few
v_call: TRBV5-6
cdr3_aa: CASSFRTGIGQPQHF
cdr3_nt: TGTGCCAGCAGCTTCCGGACAGGGATAGGACAGCCCCAGCATTTT

j_call: TRBJ2-1
d_call: NA
clone_size: NA
v_call: TRBV6-2/TRBV6-3
cdr3_aa: CASTPRASYNEQFF
cdr3_nt: TGTGCCAGCACCCCGCGGGCCTCCTACAATGAGCAGTTCTTC

j_call: TRBJ1-1
d_call: TRBD1
clone_size: NA
v_call: TRBV4-1
cdr3_aa: CASSEQGQGDTEAFF
cdr3_nt: TGCGCCAGCAGCGAACAGGGACAGGGGGACACTGAAGCTTTCTTT

j_call: TRBJ2-7
d_call: TRBD1
clone_size: NA
v_call: TRBV20-1
cdr3_aa: CSASPYRGAYEQYF
cdr3_nt: TGCAGTGCTTCACCTTACAGGGGCGCCTACGAGCAGTACTTC

j_call: TRBJ2-7
d_call: TRBD2
clone_size: NA
v_call: TRBV20-1
cdr3_aa: CSAGLAPSYEQYF
cdr3_nt: TGCAGTGCTGGACTAGCGCCATCCTACGAGCAGTACTTC

j_call: TRBJ1-4
d_call: NA
clone_size: few
v_call: TRBV7-2
cdr3_aa: CASSLDINNEKLFF
cdr3_nt: TGTGCCAGCAGCTTAGATATAAATAATGAAAAACTGTTTTTT

j_call: TRBJ2-1
d_call: TRBD2
clone_size: NA
v_call: TRBV7-6
cdr3_aa: CASTRLAEYNEQFF
cdr3_nt: TGTGCCAGCACCCGTCTAGCGGAGTACAATGAGCAGTTCTTC

j_call: TRBJ1-5
d_call: TRBD1
clone_size: few
v_call: TRBV6-2/TRBV6-3
cdr3_aa: CASRSGQGGYSNQPQHF
cdr3_nt: TGTGCCAGCAGAAGCGGACAGGGGGGTTATAGCAATCAGCCCCAGCATTTT

j_call: TRBJ2-7
d_call: NA
clone_size: NA
v_call: TRBV6-8
cdr3_aa: CASSEQGHAYEQYF
cdr3_nt: TGTGCCAGCAGCGAACAGGGACATGCCTACGAGCAGTACTTC

j_call: TRBJ1-1
d_call: NA
clone_size: NA
v_call: TRBV7-9
cdr3_aa: CAIRGEDHTEAFF
cdr3_nt: TGTGCAATCCGGGGGGAGGACCACACTGAAGCTTTCTTT

j_call: TRBJ2-6
d_call: NA
clone_size: NA
v_call: TRBV20-1
cdr3_aa: CSARDNSGGGANVLTF
cdr3_nt: TGCAGTGCTAGAGATAATTCCGGTGGTGGGGCCAACGTCCTGACTTTC

j_call: TRBJ2-7
d_call: TRBD2
clone_size: NA
v_call: TRBV10-3
cdr3_aa: CAISDLAGSKRSYEQYF
cdr3_nt: TGTGCCATCAGTGATCTAGCGGGATCCAAAAGATCCTACGAGCAGTACTTC

j_call: TRBJ2-7
d_call: NA
clone_size: few
v_call: TRBV7-2
cdr3_aa: CASTRTVYEQYF
cdr3_nt: TGTGCCAGCACGAGGACAGTCTACGAGCAGTACTTC

j_call: TRBJ1-6
d_call: NA
clone_size: NA
v_call: TRBV12-3/TRBV12-4
cdr3_aa: CASSSNRGSYNSPLHF
cdr3_nt: TGTGCCAGCAGTTCAAACCGGGGATCCTATAATTCACCCCTCCACTTT

j_call: TRBJ2-3
d_call: TRBD2
clone_size: NA
v_call: TRBV12-5
cdr3_aa: CASGLVPAGAVAQYF
cdr3_nt: TGTGCTAGTGGTTTGGTACCAGCGGGAGCGGTAGCGCAGTATTTT